This T cell receptor beta chain was recorded in a study of OX40 agonist ivuxolimab in advanced cancers. For the study at large: The dose-escalation group included hepatocellular carcinoma, melanoma, renal cell carcinoma and head and neck cancer.

This clone showed up just once. No antigen is known for it. The length of the CDR3 is 18 residues. Trimming took 0 bases from V and 5 from J; bases not matched to a gene: 10. The germline CDR1 and CDR2 sequences are MGHRA and YSYEKL. Data came from immunoSEQ multiplex PCR; TCRdb stores just in-frame clones and leaves some out. Of 25,000 to 35,000 clones in the sample, about three quarters were seen once. Points from the study as a whole: At 0.1 to 3.0 mg/kg and by week 6, clonal expansion occurred in CD4+ and CD8+ blood T cells. Among T cells, CD8+ cells averaged more expanded clones than CD4+ cells.

The clonotype comes from an adult with an advanced solid tumor such as melanoma, head and neck, liver or kidney cancer. Sequencing was performed on CD4+ or CD8+ T cells sorted from blood, taken in a trial of the OX40 agonist ivuxolimab. The chain has TRBV4-1 and TRBJ2-3; 11 nucleotides align to TRBD2. The CDR3 loop is CASSQDGTSGGTKDTQYF. CDR3 in DNA: TGCGCCAGCAGCCAAGACGGGACTAGCGGAGGAACGAAAGATACGCAGTATTTT.